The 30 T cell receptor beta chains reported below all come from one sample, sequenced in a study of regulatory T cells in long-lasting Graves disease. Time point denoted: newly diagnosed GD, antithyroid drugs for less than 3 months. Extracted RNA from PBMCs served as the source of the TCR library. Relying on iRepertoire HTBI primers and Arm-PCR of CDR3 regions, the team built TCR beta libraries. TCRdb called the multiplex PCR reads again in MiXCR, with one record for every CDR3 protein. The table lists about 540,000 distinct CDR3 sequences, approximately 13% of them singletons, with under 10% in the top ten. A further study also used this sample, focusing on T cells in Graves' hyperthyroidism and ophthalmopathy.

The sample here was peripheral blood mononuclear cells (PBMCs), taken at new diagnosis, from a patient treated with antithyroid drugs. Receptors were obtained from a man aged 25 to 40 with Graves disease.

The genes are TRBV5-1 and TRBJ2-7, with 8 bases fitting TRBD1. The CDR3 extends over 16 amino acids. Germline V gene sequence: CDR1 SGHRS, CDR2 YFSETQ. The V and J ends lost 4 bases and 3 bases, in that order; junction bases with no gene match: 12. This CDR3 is CASSPFPGTGFYEQYF. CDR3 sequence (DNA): TGCGCCAGCAGCCCCTTCCCCGGGACAGGATTCTACGAGCAGTACTTC.

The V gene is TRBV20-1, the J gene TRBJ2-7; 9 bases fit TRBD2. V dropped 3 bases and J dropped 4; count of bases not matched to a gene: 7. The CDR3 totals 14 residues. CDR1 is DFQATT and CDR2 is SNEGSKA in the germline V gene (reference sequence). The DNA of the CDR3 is TGCAGTGCTAGTTTAGCGGGAGTCGCGTACGAGCAGTACTTC. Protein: CSASLAGVAYEQYF.

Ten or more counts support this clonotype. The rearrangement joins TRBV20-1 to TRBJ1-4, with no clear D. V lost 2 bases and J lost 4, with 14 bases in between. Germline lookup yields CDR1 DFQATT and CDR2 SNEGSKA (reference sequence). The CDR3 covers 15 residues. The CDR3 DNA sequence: TGCAGTGCTAGATCCCCACCGGCAGATAATGAAAAACTGTTTTTT. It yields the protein CSARSPPADNEKLFF.

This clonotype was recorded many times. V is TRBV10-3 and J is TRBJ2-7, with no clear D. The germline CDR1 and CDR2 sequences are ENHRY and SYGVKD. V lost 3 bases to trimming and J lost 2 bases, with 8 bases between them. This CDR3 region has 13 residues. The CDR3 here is CAISDKNPYEQYF. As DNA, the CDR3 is TGTGCCATCAGTGACAAAAACCCCTACGAGCAGTACTTC.

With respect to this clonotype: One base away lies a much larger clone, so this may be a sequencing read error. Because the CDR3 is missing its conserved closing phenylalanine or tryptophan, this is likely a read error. CDR3 nucleotide sequence: TGTGCCAGCAGATCTCAGCAGGGAGCCAAAAACATTCAGTACCTC. It translates to CASRSQQGAKNIQYL. This chain joins TRBV27 and TRBJ2-4; tentative D call: TRBD1 (5 bases). Germline V CDR1 and CDR2: MNHEY, SMNVEV (reference sequence). This CDR3 contains 15 residues. Trimming removed 6 bases at V and 0 bases at J, with 12 bases between.

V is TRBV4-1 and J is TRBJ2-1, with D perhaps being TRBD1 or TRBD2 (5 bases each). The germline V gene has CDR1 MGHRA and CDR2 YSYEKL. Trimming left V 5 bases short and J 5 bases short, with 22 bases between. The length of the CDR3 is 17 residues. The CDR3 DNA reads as TGCGCCAGCAGCTTAGATTCCGGGGCCACCAGAAACAATGAGCAGTTCTTC. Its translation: CASSLDSGATRNNEQFF.

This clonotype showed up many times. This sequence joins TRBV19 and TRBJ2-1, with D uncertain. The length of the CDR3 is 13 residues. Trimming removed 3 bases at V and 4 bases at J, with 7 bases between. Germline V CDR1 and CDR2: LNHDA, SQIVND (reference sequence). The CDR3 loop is CASSIMGYNEQFF. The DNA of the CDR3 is TGTGCCAGTAGTATTATGGGGTACAATGAGCAGTTCTTC.

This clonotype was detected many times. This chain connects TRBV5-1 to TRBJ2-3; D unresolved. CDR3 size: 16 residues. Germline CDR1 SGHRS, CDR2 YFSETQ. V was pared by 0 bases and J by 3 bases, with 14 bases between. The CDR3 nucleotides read TGCGCCAGCAGCTTGGCTCTAGGGTCGATGACAGATACGCAGTATTTT. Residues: CASSLALGSMTDTQYF.

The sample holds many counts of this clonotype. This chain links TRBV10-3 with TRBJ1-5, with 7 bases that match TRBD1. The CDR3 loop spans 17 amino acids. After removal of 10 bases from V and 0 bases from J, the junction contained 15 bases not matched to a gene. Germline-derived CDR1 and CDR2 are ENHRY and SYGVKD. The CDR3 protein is CATHQGDMAYSNQPQHF. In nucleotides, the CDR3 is TGTGCCACCCATCAGGGGGATATGGCCTATAGCAATCAGCCCCAGCATTTT.

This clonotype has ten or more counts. The CDR3 loop reads CAIRYQGNGPQHF. CDR3 sequence (DNA): TGTGCCATCAGATATCAGGGGAACGGTCCCCAGCATTTT. The genes are TRBV10-3 and TRBJ1-5; D might be TRBD1 (6 bases). The germline CDR1 and CDR2 sequences are ENHRY and SYGVKD. V was trimmed by 6 bases and J by 10 bases, leaving 16 bases between them. This CDR3 region has 13 residues.

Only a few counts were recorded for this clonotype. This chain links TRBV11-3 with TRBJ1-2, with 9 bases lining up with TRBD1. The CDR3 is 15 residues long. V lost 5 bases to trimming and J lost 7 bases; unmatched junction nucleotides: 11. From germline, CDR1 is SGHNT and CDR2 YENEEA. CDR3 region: CASSQDKQGAIGYTF. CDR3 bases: TGTGCCAGCAGCCAAGATAAACAGGGGGCGATTGGCTACACCTTC.

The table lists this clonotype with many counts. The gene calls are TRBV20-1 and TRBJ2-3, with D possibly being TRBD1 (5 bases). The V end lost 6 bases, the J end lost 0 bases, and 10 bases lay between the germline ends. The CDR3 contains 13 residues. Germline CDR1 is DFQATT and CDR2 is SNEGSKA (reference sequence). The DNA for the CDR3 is TGCAGTGCCGCCCAGGGCAGCACAGATACGCAGTATTTT. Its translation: CSAAQGSTDTQYF.

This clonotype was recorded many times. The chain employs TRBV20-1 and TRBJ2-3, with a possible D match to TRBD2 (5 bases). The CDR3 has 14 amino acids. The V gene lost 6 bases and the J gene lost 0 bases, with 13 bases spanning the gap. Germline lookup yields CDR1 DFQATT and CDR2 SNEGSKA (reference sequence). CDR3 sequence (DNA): TGCAGTGCCCCCCGGACGGGAAGCACAGATACGCAGTATTTT. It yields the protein CSAPRTGSTDTQYF.

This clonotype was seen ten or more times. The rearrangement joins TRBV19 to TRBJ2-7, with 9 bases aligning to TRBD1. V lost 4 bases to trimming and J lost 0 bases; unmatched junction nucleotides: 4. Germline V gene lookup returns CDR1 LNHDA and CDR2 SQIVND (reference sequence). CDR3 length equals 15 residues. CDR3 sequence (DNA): TGTGCCAGTAGTAACAGGGGGCGAGGCTCCTACGAGCAGTACTTC. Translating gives CASSNRGRGSYEQYF.

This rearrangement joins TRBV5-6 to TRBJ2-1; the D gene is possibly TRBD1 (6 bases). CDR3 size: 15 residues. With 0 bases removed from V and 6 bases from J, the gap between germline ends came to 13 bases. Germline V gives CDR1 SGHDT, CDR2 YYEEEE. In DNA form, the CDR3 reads TGTGCCAGCAGCTTGGCAGGGGTCCCGCGCAATGAGCAGTTCTTC. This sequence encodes CASSLAGVPRNEQFF.

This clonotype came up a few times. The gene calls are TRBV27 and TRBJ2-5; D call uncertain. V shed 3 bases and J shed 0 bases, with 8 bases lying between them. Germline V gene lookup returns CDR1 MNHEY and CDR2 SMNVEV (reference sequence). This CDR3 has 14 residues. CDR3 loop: CASSFRSYQETQYF. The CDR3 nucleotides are TGTGCCAGCAGTTTCCGTTCGTACCAAGAGACCCAGTACTTC.

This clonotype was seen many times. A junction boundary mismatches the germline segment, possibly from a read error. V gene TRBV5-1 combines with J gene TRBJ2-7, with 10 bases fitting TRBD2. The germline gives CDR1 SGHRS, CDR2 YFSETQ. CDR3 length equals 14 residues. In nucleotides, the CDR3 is TGTGCCAGCAGCCTAAGCGGGAGGGCCTACGAGCAGTACTTC. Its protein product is CASSLSGRAYEQYF.

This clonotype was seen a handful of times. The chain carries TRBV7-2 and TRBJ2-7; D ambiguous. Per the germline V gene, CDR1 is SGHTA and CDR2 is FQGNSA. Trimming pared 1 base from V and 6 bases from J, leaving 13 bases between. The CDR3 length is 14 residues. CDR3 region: CASSLVHRTSEQYF. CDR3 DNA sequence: TGTGCCAGCAGCTTAGTCCACAGAACCTCCGAGCAGTACTTC.

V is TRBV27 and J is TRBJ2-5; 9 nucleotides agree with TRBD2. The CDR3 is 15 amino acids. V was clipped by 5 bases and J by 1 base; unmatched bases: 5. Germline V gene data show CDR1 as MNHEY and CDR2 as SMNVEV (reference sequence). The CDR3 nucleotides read TGTGCCAGCAGTCAAATAGCGGGAGTCCAAGAGACCCAGTACTTC. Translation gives CASSQIAGVQETQYF.

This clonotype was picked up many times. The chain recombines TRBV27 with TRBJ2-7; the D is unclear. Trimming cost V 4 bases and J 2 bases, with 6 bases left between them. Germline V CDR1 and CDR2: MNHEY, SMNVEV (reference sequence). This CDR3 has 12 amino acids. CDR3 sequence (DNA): TGTGCCAGCAGTTCTCCCGCCTACGAGCAGTACTTC. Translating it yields CASSSPAYEQYF.

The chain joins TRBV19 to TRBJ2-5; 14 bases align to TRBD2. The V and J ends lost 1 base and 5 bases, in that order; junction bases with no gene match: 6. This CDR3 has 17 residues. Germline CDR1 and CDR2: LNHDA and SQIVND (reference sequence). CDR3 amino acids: CASSIGVGLAGVETQYF. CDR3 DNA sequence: TGTGCCAGTAGTATAGGGGTGGGACTAGCGGGAGTTGAGACCCAGTACTTC. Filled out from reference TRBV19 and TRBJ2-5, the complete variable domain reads DGGITQSPKYLFRKEGQNVTLSCEQNLNHDAMYWYRQDPGQGLRLIYYSQIVNDFQKGDIAEGYSVSREKKESFPLTVTSAQKNPTAFYLCASSIGVGLAGVETQYFGPGTRLLVL.

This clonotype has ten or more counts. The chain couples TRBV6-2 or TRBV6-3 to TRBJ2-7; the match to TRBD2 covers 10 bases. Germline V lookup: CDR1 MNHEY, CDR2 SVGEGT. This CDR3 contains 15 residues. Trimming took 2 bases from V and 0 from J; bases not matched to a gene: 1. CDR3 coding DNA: TGTGCCAGCAGTTACGGGACTAGCGCCTCCTACGAGCAGTACTTC. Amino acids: CASSYGTSASYEQYF.

The CDR3 is CASSTPGHHTPHELFF. The CDR3 DNA sequence: TGTGCCAGCAGTACACCGGGACACCATACCCCCCACGAACTGTTTTTT. The rearrangement joins TRBV27 to TRBJ1-4, with D maybe TRBD1 (6 bases). The CDR3 loop spans 16 amino acids. The germline CDR1 and CDR2 sequences are MNHEY and SMNVEV (reference sequence). With 5 bases removed from V and 12 bases from J, the gap between germline ends came to 25 bases.

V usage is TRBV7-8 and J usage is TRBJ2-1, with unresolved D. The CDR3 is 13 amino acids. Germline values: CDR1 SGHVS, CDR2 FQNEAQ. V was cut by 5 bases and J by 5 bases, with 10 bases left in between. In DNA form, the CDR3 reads TGTGCCAGCAGCCAACCGACCGACAATGAGCAGTTCTTC. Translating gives CASSQPTDNEQFF.

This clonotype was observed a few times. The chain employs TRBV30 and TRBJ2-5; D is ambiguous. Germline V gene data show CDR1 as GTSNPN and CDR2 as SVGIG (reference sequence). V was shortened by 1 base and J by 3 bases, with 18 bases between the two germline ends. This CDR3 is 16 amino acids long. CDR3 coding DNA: TGTGCCTGGAGTGGTGGTGAGGCCGGAACCGAAGAGACCCAGTACTTC. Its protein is CAWSGGEAGTEETQYF.

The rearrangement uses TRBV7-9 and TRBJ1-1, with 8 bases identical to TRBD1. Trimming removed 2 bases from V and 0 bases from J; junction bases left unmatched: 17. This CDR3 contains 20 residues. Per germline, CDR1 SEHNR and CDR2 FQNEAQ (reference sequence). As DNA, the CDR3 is TGTGCCAGCAGCTTAACAGCTCGGACAGGGCTAAAGGGGATGAACACTGAAGCTTTCTTT. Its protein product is CASSLTARTGLKGMNTEAFF.

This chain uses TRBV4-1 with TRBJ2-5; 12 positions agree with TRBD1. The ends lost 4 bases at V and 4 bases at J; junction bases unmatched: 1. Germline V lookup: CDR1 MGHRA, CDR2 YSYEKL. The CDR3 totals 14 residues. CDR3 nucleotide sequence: TGCGCCAGCAGCCCGGGACAGGGGGCAGAGACCCAGTACTTC. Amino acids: CASSPGQGAETQYF.

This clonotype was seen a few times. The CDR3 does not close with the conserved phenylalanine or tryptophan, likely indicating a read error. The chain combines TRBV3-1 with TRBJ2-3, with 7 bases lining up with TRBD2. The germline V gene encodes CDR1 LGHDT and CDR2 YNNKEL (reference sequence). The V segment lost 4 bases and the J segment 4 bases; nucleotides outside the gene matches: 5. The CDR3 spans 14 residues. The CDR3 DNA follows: TGTGCCAGCAGCCCGTGGACTAGACCAGATACGCAGTATTTA. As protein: CASSPWTRPDTQYL.

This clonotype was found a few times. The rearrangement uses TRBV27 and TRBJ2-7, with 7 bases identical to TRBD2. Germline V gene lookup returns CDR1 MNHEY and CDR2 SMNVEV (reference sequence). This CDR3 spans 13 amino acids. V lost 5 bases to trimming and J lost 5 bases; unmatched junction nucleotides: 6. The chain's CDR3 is CASSDAGAHEQYF. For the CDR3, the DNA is TGTGCCAGCAGTGATGCGGGAGCCCACGAGCAGTACTTC.

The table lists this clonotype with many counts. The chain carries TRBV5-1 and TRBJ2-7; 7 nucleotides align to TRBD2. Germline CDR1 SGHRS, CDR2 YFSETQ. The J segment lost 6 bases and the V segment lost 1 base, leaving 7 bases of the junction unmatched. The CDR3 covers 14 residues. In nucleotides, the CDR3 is TGCGCCAGCAGCTTGAGGTCAAGGGAGGGCGAGCAGTACTTC. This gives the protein CASSLRSREGEQYF.